The rows below give T cell receptor beta chains drawn from one sample of a study of T-cell reconstitution after alpha-beta-depleted transplantation in children. TCRdb re-called the PCR reads with MiXCR, one entry per CDR3 protein. Here the sample spans 190,000 or so distinct CDR3 sequences, approximately 6.8% being singletons. Sequencing used PBMCs from the stem cell graft donor, obtained from the stem cell graft. The source is a human donor who donated a stem cell graft to a child with Wiskott-Aldrich syndrome. The CDR3 runs from the conserved cysteine through the conserved F or W. The D gene is left open where the match is weak. Only some rows state a clone size, as once, few, many or a class for expanded clones.

clone size,V gene,J gene,CDR3 length,D gene,CDR3 DNA,CDR3 protein
many,TRBV7-6,TRBJ1-4,16,TRBD1,TGTGCCAGCAGCTTACGGACAGGGTCCCCTAATGAAAAACTGTTTTTT,CASSLRTGSPNEKLFF
NA,TRBV7-9,TRBJ1-1,14,NA,TGTGCCAGCAGTCTGACGCGGGAGAACACTGAAGCTTTCTTT,CASSLTRENTEAFF
many,TRBV28,TRBJ2-5,14,TRBD1,TGTGCCAGCAGGCGGACAGGGTACCAAGAGACCCAGTACTTC,CASRRTGYQETQYF
many,TRBV5-1,TRBJ2-1,15,NA,TGCGCCAGCAGCTCCTTTAACGGGGCCCCCTGGGAGCAGTTCTTC,CASSSFNGAPWEQFF
many,TRBV5-1,TRBJ2-1,15,NA,TGCGCCAGCAGCGTGGGACACGAACTTTACAATGAGCAGTTCTTC,CASSVGHELYNEQFF
many,TRBV5-1,TRBJ2-7,12,NA,TGCGCCAGCAGCCTATCCGCCTACGAGCAGTACTTC,CASSLSAYEQYF
many,TRBV20-1,TRBJ1-1,14,NA,TGCAGTGCTAGAGACGAGGGGAGGAACACTGAAGCTTTCTTT,CSARDEGRNTEAFF
many,TRBV25-1,TRBJ1-5,14,NA,TGTGCCAGCAGTGAATGGGGGCAGAATCAGCCCCAGCATTTT,CASSEWGQNQPQHF
many,TRBV7-9,TRBJ1-1,15,TRBD1,TGTGCCAGCAGCCCGAAAGGGACAGGGGACACTGAAGCTTTCTTT,CASSPKGTGDTEAFF
many,TRBV3-1,TRBJ2-1,12,NA,TGTGCCAGCAGCCAAGACAAGAATGAGCAGTTCTTC,CASSQDKNEQFF
many,TRBV5-6,TRBJ2-7,14,NA,TGTGCCAGCAGCTTCACGAATAGGCCCTACGAGCAGTACTTC,CASSFTNRPYEQYF
many,TRBV12-3/TRBV12-4,TRBJ2-3,15,NA,TGTGCCAGCAGTTTAGGGTCGGGGAGCACAGATACGCAGTATTTT,CASSLGSGSTDTQYF
many,TRBV13,TRBJ1-2,14,TRBD1,TGTGCCAGCAGCTTAACAGGGGGCGCTTCTGGCTACACCTTC,CASSLTGGASGYTF
many,TRBV5-1,TRBJ2-3,14,NA,TGCGCCAGCAGCCCGGCGACTAGTACCGATACGCAGTATTTT,CASSPATSTDTQYF
many,TRBV5-1,TRBJ1-4,14,NA,TGCGCCAGCAGCTTGGCAGGGGAAAAGGAAAAACTGTTTTTT,CASSLAGEKEKLFF